This T cell receptor (beta chain) originates from a study of post-analysis software for immune sequencing data. Overall study findings and caveats: Roughly 5 TRBV segments occurring more often in patients than controls included TRBV5-6, TRBV5-1 and TRBV20-1.

Remarks on this clonotype: What it binds is unknown.

The trim removed 6 bases at V and 2 bases at J, leaving 7 bases unmatched. This CDR3 is 16 amino acids long. From germline, CDR1 is MDHEN and CDR2 SYDVKM. Prepared libraries of TCR beta cDNA carried unique molecular identifiers. A single record per CDR3 protein comes from TCRdb applying MiXCR to the PCR reads. In the table there are hundreds of thousands of distinct CDR3 sequences, around 40% of which are singletons. Sequencing input: blood. This chain connects TRBV28 to TRBJ2-6; 7 bases map to TRBD1. This sequence was found in a girl aged 5-17 years with multiple sclerosis. The CDR3 region is CASRMRGQAGANVLTF. DNA of the CDR3: TGTGCCAGCAGAATGAGGGGGCAAGCTGGGGCCAACGTCCTGACTTTC.